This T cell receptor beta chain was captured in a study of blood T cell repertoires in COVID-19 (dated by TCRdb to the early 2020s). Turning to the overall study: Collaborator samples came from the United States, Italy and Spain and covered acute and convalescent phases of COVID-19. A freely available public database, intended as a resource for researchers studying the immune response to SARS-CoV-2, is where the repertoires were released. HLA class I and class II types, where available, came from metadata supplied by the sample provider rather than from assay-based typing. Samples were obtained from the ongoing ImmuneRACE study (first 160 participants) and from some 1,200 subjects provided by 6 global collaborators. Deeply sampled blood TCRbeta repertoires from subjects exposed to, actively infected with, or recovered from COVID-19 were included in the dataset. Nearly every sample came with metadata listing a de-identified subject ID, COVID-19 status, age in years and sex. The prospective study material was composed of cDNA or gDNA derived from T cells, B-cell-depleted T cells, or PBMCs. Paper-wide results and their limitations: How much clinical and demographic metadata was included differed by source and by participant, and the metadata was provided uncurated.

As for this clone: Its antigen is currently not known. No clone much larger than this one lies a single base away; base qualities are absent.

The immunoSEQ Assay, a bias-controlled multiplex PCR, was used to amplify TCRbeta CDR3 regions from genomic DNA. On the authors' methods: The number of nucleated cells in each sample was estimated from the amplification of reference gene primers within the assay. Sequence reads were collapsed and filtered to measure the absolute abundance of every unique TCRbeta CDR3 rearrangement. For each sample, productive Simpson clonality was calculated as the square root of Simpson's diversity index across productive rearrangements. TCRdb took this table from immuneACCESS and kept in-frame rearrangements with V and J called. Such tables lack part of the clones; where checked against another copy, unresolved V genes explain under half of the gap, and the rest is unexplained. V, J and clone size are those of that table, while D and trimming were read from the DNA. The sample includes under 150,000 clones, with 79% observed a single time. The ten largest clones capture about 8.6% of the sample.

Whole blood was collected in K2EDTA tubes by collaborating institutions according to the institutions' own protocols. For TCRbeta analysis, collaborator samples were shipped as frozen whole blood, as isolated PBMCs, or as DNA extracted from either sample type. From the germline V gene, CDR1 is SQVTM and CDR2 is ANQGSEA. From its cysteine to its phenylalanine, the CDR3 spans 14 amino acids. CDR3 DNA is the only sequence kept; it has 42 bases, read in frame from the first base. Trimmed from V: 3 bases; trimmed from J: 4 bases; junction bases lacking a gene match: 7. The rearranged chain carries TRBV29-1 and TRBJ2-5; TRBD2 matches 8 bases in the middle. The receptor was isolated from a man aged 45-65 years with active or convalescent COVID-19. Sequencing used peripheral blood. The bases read TGCAGCGTTGACCTCGGACTAGCCCGAGAGACCCAGTACTTC. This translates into CSVDLGLARETQYF.